This T cell receptor (beta chain) was obtained from a study of T cells after yellow fever vaccination. The germline CDR1 and CDR2 sequences are MGHRA and YSYEKL. V was trimmed by 2 bases and J by 1 base, leaving 10 bases between them. The CDR3 loop spans 15 amino acids. TCRdb re-called the 5' RACE reads through MiXCR, storing one row per CDR3 protein. The table lists 350,000 to 450,000 distinct CDR3 sequences, roughly a sixth of them singletons. The material was PBMCs, obtained before the yellow fever booster vaccination. This TCR was sampled from a man younger than 35 who received the YFV17D yellow fever vaccine. This chain uses TRBV4-1 with TRBJ2-3, with D unclear. As DNA, the CDR3 is TGCGCCAGCAGCCAATTTTCGCGAGGCACAGATACGCAGTATTTT. As protein: CASSQFSRGTDTQYF.